The 4 T cell receptor beta chains listed next were all sequenced from one sample in a study of OX40 agonist ivuxolimab in advanced cancers. The protocol was immunoSEQ multiplex PCR, while the TCRdb copy is restricted to in-frame clones and leaves out a portion. The sample shows some 59,000 clones, around 87% of them seen only once. The material sequenced was CD4+ or CD8+ T cells sorted from blood, taken in a trial of the OX40 agonist ivuxolimab. The receptor set was obtained from an adult with an advanced solid tumor such as melanoma, head and neck, liver or kidney cancer.

The rearrangement joins TRBV6-4 to TRBJ2-3; 11 bases are shared with TRBD2. The CDR3 length is 15 residues. J gave up 4 bases and V 0 bases, and 0 bases lay outside the gene matches. In germline, CDR1 is MRHNA, CDR2 SNTAGT. CDR3 residues: CASSDSLAGADTQYF. DNA of the CDR3: TGTGCCAGCAGTGACTCACTAGCGGGAGCAGATACGCAGTATTTT.

V usage is TRBV25-1 and J usage is TRBJ2-5; TRBD2 matches 9 bases. The CDR3 extends over 17 amino acids. Germline trimming cut 2 bases from V and 5 bases from J; bases unmatched to any gene: 12. Germline V gene data show CDR1 as MGHDK and CDR2 as SYGVNS. In DNA form, the CDR3 reads TGTGCCAGCAGTGAAGGTGTGACTAGCGGATCTACGGAGACCCAGTACTTC. This codes for CASSEGVTSGSTETQYF. The entire variable domain, with the rest obtained from reference TRBV25-1 and TRBJ2-5, is as follows: EADIYQTPRYLVIGTGKKITLECSQTMGHDKMYWYQQDPGMELHLIHYSYGVNSTEKGDLSSESTVSRIRTEHFPLTLESARPSHTSQYLCASSEGVTSGSTETQYFGPGTRLLVL.

The V call is TRBV27, the J call TRBJ2-1, with 11 positions matching TRBD2. Germline loops: CDR1 MNHEY, CDR2 SMNVEV (reference sequence). The CDR3 runs to 15 residues. J gave up 6 bases and V 7 bases, and 8 bases lay outside the gene matches. As DNA, the CDR3 is TGTGCCAGCACCTGGCAACTAGCGGGAGTCAATGAGCAGTTCTTC. Translated: CASTWQLAGVNEQFF.

This clone was picked up one time. The chain employs TRBV10-3 and TRBJ2-7; tentatively, D is TRBD2 (7 bases). The length of the CDR3 is 15 residues. The V gene lost 6 bases and the J gene lost 4 bases, with 19 bases spanning the gap. CDR1 and CDR2 (germline): ENHRY, SYGVKD. CDR3 nucleotide sequence: TGTGCCATCAGCGACGGGACAAGGGGAGGGTACGAGCAGTACTTC. This encodes CAISDGTRGGYEQYF.